This T cell receptor (beta chain) was sequenced for a study of T cell repertoires in cytomegalovirus infection (dated by TCRdb to about 2019). As for the study more broadly: Peptide stimulations targeted recently identified HLA-C-restricted CMV epitopes, whose presentation resists viral immunomodulation, together with well-studied HLA-B-restricted epitopes. Donor HLA type was relevant to the analysis, as public TCR beta signatures indicated carriage of CMV infection together with the matching HLA type.

The treatment or condition tag for this specimen amounts to: in vitro stimulation with specific CMV peptide epitopes to enrich CMV-specific T cells. For sequencing, an Illumina HiSeq 1500 was employed. The raw public reads went through TCRdb reprocessing: fastp at Q25, MiXCR clone calling, in-frame beta chains kept. Rows are combined by CDR3 protein, so each entry shows the most common genes and DNA. The sample yields about 400,000 distinct CDR3 sequences; about 34% were counted once. The ten top clones hold approximately 13% of the sample. For this clonotype: Its antigen remains unidentified. The record has no base qualities; no much larger clone is one base away.

Taken from the germline V gene, the CDR1 and CDR2 loops are LGHNA and YSLEER. V is pruned by 6 bases and J by 0 bases, leaving 11 bases of the junction without a gene match. The CDR3 numbers 18 residues from cysteine through phenylalanine. The CDR3 DNA has 54 bases and is translated from base 1. The study at large found these results: Carriers of CMV infection plus the relevant HLA type were discriminated by the cumulative frequency of public TCR beta family members in the study cohort and in an independent roughly 370-donor cohort. The ex vivo response was dominated by HLA-C-restricted CMV-specific TCR beta clonotypes, which also provided the single most frequent clonotype in two of eight donors.

The clonotype was recovered from a human donor in good health (CMV status not recorded). Some clones in this sample may be carry-over from other donors' samples. Sequencing was performed on cultured PBMCs, taken from culture after CMV antigen stimulation. The receptor chain draws on TRBV4-3 and TRBJ2-1; 10 bases in between match TRBD2. The DNA sequence is TGCGCCAGCAGTCTAGAACCGGCTAGCGGGAGCTCCTACAATGAGCAGTTCTTC. Its coded protein is CASSLEPASGSSYNEQFF.